A selection of T cell receptor beta chains follows, all from one sample in a study of blood T cell repertoires in COVID-19. Assay used: immunoSEQ multiplex PCR; TCRdb lists only in-frame clones, some missing. The sample lists over 250,000 clones, 88% seen once, with more than 0.95% in the top ten. Sequencing used peripheral blood. Every receptor here comes from a woman aged 40-49 years who had recovered from COVID-19. Each CDR3 is given without its conserved first and last residue. Each record gives: V gene, J gene, CDR3 protein.

>TRBV19|TRBJ2-1
ASSWGTSGSFQF
>TRBV9|TRBJ1-2
ASSQQGWAYGYT
>TRBV30|TRBJ1-5
AWTGTGGQPQH
>TRBV7-9|TRBJ1-1
ASGGGGGTEAF
>TRBV30|TRBJ2-5
AWKRVAAPGTQY
>TRBV15|TRBJ2-1
ATSRDVGGAYNEQF
>TRBV7-3|TRBJ2-2
ASSLAGGDTGELF
>TRBV18|TRBJ2-3
ASSPAGGGTDTQY
>TRBV7-3|TRBJ2-2
ASSLGPTGELF
>TRBV7-9|TRBJ2-2
ASSFGGFHGELF
>TRBV3-1/TRBV3-2|TRBJ1-3
ASSPSDRGNTIY
>TRBV27|TRBJ1-1
ASSLWARSNTEAF
>TRBV12-3/TRBV12-4|TRBJ2-1
ASSEAGYNEQF